This T cell receptor beta chain was captured by sequencing in a study of shared clonotypes between healthy human individuals. As regards this clone: The antigen is undetermined.

Germline CDR1 MNHEY, CDR2 SVGAGI. V lost 6 bases to trimming and J lost 2 bases, with 14 bases between them. The CDR3 covers 14 residues. On sorted subsets, replicate PCRs used roughly 220 ng DNA, or some 27,000 T cell genomes. Clones were read by immunoSEQ multiplex PCR, and TCRdb kept only the in-frame ones, dropping some. Seen here are fewer than 2.5 million clones, approximately 94% observed once, and the top ten hold roughly 0.36%. The study, taken as a whole, reports: It was the non-shared clonotypes that had lower generation probabilities than clonotypes shared by all four donors.

This chain joins TRBV6-5 and TRBJ2-7; the D gene is possibly TRBD1 (6 bases). Source material: naive CD4+ T cells from PBMCs. Sample subset: CD45RA+ positively selected. This clonotype was sampled from a man younger than 35 in good health. Some clones in this sample may be carry-over from other donors' samples. In DNA, the CDR3 is TGTGCCAGCAGACCCGGGACACTCACCTACGAGCAGTACTTC. Its protein is CASRPGTLTYEQYF.